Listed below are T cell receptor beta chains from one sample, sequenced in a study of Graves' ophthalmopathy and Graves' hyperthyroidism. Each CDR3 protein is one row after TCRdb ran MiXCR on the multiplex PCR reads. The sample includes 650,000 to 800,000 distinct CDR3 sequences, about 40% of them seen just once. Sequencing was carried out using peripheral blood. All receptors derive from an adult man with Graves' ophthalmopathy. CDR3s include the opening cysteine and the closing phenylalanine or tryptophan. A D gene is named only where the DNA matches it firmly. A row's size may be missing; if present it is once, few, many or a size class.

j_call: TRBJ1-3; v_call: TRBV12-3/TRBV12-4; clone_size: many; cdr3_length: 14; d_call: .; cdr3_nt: TGTGCCAGCAGTCCGGGGAGCTCTGGAAACACCATATATTTT; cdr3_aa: CASSPGSSGNTIYF
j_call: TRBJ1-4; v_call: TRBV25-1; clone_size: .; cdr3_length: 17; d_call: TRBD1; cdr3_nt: TGTGCCAGCAGTGAAACCCCGGGACAGGGGGCGGTTGAAAAACTGTTTTTT; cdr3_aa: CASSETPGQGAVEKLFF
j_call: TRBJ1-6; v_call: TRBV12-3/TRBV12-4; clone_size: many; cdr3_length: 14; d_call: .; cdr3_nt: TGTGCCAGCAGTTTGGACAACTATAATTCACCCCTCCACTTT; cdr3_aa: CASSLDNYNSPLHF
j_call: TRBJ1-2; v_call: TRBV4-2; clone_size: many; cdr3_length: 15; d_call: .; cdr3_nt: TGTGCCAGCAGCCAAGGAAGGGGCCTTAACTATGGCTACACCTTC; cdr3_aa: CASSQGRGLNYGYTF
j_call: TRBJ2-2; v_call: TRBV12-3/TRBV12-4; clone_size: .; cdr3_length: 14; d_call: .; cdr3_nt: TGTGCCAGCAGTGTCACAGGGAACACCGGGGATCTGTTTTTT; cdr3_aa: CASSVTGNTGDLFF
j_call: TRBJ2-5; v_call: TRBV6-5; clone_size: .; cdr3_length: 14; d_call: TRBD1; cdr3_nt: TGTGCCAGCAGCCTCGGACAGGGTATGCAGCCCCAGTACTTC; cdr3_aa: CASSLGQGMQPQYF
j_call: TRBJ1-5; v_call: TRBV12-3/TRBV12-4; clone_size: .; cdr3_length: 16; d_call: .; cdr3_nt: TGTGCCAGCAGCGGTGACTACCGACAAGAGACCCAGCCCCAGCATTTT; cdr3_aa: CASSGDYRQETQPQHF
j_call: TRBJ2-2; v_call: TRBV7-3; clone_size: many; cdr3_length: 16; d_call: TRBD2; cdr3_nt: TGTGCCAGCAGCGCCACGGGGGGACCGAACACCGGGGAGCTGTTTTTT; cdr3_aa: CASSATGGPNTGELFF
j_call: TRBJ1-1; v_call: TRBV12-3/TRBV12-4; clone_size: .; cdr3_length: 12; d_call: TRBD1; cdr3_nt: TGTGCCAGCAGTAACAGGGGCACTGAAGCTTTCTTT; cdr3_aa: CASSNRGTEAFF
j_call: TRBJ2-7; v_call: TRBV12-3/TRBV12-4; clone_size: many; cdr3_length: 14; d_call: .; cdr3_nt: TGTGCCAGCAGTTTCCATATTACTCCTTACGAGCAGTACTTC; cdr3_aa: CASSFHITPYEQYF
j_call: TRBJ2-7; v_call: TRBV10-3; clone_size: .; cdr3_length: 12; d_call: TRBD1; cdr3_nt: TGTGCCATCAGTGAGAACAGGGGCGAGCAGTACTTC; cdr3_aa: CAISENRGEQYF
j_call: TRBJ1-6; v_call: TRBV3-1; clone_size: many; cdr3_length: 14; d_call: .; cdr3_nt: TGTGCCAGCAGCCAAAGGGAAGGAAATTCACCCCTCCACTTT; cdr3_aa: CASSQREGNSPLHF
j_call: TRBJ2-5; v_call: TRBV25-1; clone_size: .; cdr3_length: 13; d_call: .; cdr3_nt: TGTGCCAGCGTAGGGGGAAGTGCGGAGACCCAGTACTTC; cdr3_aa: CASVGGSAETQYF
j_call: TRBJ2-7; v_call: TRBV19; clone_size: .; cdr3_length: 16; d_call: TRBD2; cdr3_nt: TGTGCCAGTAGCCCAAACCCCAGCGGGAGCTCCTACGAGCAGTACTTC; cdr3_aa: CASSPNPSGSSYEQYF
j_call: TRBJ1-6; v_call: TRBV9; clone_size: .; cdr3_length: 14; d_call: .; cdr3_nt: TGTGCCAGCAGGCAGGAGGTGAAGGGTACACCCCTCCACTTT; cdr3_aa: CASRQEVKGTPLHF
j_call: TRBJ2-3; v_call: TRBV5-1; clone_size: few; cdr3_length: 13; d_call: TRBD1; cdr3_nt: TGCGCCAGCTCCAGGGGGAGTGTAGATACGCAGTATTTT; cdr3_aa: CASSRGSVDTQYF
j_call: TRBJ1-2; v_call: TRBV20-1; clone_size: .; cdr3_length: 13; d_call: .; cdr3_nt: TGCAGTGCTGCCCGGGGGGGGGACTATGGCTACACCTTC; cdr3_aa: CSAARGGDYGYTF
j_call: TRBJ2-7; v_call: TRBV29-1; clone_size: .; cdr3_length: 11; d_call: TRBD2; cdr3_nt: TGCAGCGGGGAGGGGAACTACGAGCAGTACTTC; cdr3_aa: CSGEGNYEQYF
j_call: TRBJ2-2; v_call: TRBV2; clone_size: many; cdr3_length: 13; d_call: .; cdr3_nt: TGTGCCAGCAGCCAGGGAGACACCGGGGAGCTGTTTTTT; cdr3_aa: CASSQGDTGELFF
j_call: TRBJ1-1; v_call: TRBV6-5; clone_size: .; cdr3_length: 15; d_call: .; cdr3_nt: TGTGCCAGCAGTTACTCGATCATCCGGAACACTGAAGCTTTCTTT; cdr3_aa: CASSYSIIRNTEAFF
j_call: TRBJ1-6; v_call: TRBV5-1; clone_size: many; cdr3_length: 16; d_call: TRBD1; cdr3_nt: TGCGCCAGCAGCTTGGGGAGGACAGGAGGTAATTCACCCCTCCACTTT; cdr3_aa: CASSLGRTGGNSPLHF
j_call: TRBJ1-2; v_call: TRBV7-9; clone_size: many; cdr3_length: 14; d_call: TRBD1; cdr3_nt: TGTGCCAGCAGCTTCCTACAGGGGGACTATGGCTACACCTTC; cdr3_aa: CASSFLQGDYGYTF